One and the same sample provided the 14 T cell receptor beta chains below, sequenced in a study of shared clonotypes between healthy human individuals. The data were produced by immunoSEQ multiplex PCR, yet TCRdb's version contains in-frame clones alone and is incomplete. The sample holds approximately 180,000 clones; 80% to 95% are singletons and the top ten take 0.067%. Specimen: naive CD4+ T cells sorted from blood. Subset noted: CD45RA+ positively selected. These receptors all stem from a woman between 25 and 40 years old in good health.

The chain carries TRBV19 and TRBJ2-7; no definite D call. From germline, CDR1 is LNHDA and CDR2 SQIVND (reference sequence). This CDR3 has 13 amino acids. Trimming shortened V by 2 bases and J by 1 base, and 6 bases separated the two germline ends. The DNA for the CDR3 is TGTGCCAGTAGTATACCTTATTCCTACGAGCAGTACTTC. Protein product: CASSIPYSYEQYF.

The chain employs TRBV7-8 and TRBJ1-1; no firm D call. The V and J ends lost 3 bases and 1 base respectively, with 9 bases between them. The length of the CDR3 is 14 residues. CDR1 SGHVS and CDR2 FQNEAQ come from the germline V gene. The CDR3 nucleotides are TGTGCCAGCAGCTTTCTTCCTAGGAACACTGAAGCTTTCTTT. Its translation is CASSFLPRNTEAFF.

This clone was counted a single time. The chain uses TRBV27 and TRBJ1-2; TRBD1 aligns across 7 bases. CDR3 size: 15 residues. CDR1 and CDR2 (germline): MNHEY, SMNVEV (reference sequence). The junction had 12 bases not matched to a gene; V was cut back by 4 bases and J by 7 bases. The CDR3 DNA follows: TGTGCCAGCAGTTCAGACAGGGAGCCGGATGGTGGCTACACCTTC. This translates into CASSSDREPDGGYTF.

The chain's CDR3 is CASSPGTGLGAAQYF. CDR3 nucleotides: TGTGCCAGCAGCCCGGGGACAGGTCTGGGAGCGGCCCAGTACTTC. The chain uses TRBV11-3 and TRBJ2-5, with 8 positions matching TRBD1. Germline V lookup: CDR1 SGHNT, CDR2 YENEEA. The CDR3 covers 15 residues. V gave up 5 bases and J gave up 9 bases; unmatched junction bases: 14.

This chain links TRBV5-4 with TRBJ2-6, with D possibly matching TRBD1 (6 bases). This CDR3 has 15 residues. Looked up from germline, CDR1 is SGHNT and CDR2 is YYREEE (reference sequence). The ends were cut back, 1 base at V and 2 bases at J, with 7 bases in the middle. CDR3 protein: CASSLRQAGANVLTF. DNA of the CDR3: TGTGCCAGCAGCTTGCGACAGGCTGGGGCCAACGTCCTGACTTTC.

J is TRBJ2-5 and V is TRBV19; no clear D gene. The CDR3 has 12 residues. The germline gives CDR1 LNHDA, CDR2 SQIVND (reference sequence). V was shortened by 5 bases and J by 2 bases, with 6 bases between the two germline ends. CDR3 nucleotide sequence: TGTGCCAGTAGTCGTCAGCAAGAGACCCAGTACTTC. This encodes CASSRQQETQYF. The variable domain in full, completed from reference TRBV19 and TRBJ2-5, reads DGGITQSPKYLFRKEGQNVTLSCEQNLNHDAMYWYRQDPGQGLRLIYYSQIVNDFQKGDIAEGYSVSREKKESFPLTVTSAQKNPTAFYLCASSRQQETQYFGPGTRLLVL.

This clone was found once. The rearrangement links TRBV19 to TRBJ2-1, with D unresolved. V dropped 3 bases and J dropped 7 bases, with 10 bases sitting between them. From germline, CDR1 is LNHDA and CDR2 SQIVND (reference sequence). This CDR3 is 13 amino acids long. CDR3 sequence (DNA): TGTGCCAGTAGTATGGCCCAGATGAATGAGCAGTTCTTC. It translates to CASSMAQMNEQFF. The whole variable domain, filled in from reference TRBV19 and TRBJ2-1, reads DGGITQSPKYLFRKEGQNVTLSCEQNLNHDAMYWYRQDPGQGLRLIYYSQIVNDFQKGDIAEGYSVSREKKESFPLTVTSAQKNPTAFYLCASSMAQMNEQFFGPGTRLTVL.

The CDR3 bases are TGTGCCAGCAGCCAGACTAGCGAAGAGACCCAGTACTTC. As protein: CASSQTSEETQYF. The rearrangement links TRBV25-1 to TRBJ2-5, with TRBD2 identical over 8 bases. The CDR3 totals 13 residues. The germline gives CDR1 MGHDK, CDR2 SYGVNS. J lost 3 bases, V lost 6 bases, and 3 bases had no gene match.

The rearrangement joins TRBV7-9 to TRBJ2-7; TRBD2 matches at 13 bases. This CDR3 spans 15 amino acids. The V segment lost 5 bases and the J segment 3 bases; nucleotides outside the gene matches: 4. Germline V CDR1 and CDR2: SEHNR, FQNEAQ (reference sequence). This chain's CDR3 is CASSVGLAGDYEQYF. In nucleotides, the CDR3 is TGTGCCAGCAGCGTAGGACTAGCGGGAGACTACGAGCAGTACTTC.

The J gene is TRBJ1-1, the V gene TRBV6-1; D call uncertain. Trimming took 7 bases from V and 2 from J, leaving 11 bases between them. Germline V lookup: CDR1 MNHNS, CDR2 SASEGT. This CDR3 is built from 13 residues. For the CDR3, the DNA is TGTGCCAGCATAGGGCAGGCAAACACTGAAGCTTTCTTT. Protein product: CASIGQANTEAFF.

The chain couples TRBV5-1 to TRBJ2-1; unclear D gene. CDR3 length: 13 residues. V lost 4 bases to trimming and J lost 3 bases, with 8 bases between them. Germline-derived CDR1 and CDR2 are SGHRS and YFSETQ. CDR3 in amino acids: CASSTPDYNEQFF. The CDR3 DNA is TGCGCCAGCAGCACCCCGGACTACAATGAGCAGTTCTTC. Variable domain in full (rest from reference TRBV5-1 and TRBJ2-1): KAGVTQTPRYLIKTRGQQVTLSCSPISGHRSVSWYQQTPGQGLQFLFEYFSETQRNKGNFPGRFSGRQFSNSRSEMNVSTLELGDSALYLCASSTPDYNEQFFGPGTRLTVL.

The gene calls are TRBV6-1 and TRBJ1-1, with D possibly TRBD1 on 5 matching bases. Germline V gene data show CDR1 as MNHNS and CDR2 as SASEGT. The CDR3 sequence is 13 residues long. The ends were cut back, 3 bases at V and 7 bases at J, with 12 bases in the middle. In DNA form, the CDR3 reads TGTGCCAGCAGTGAGACCGACAGTTATGAAGCTTTCTTT. Its protein product is CASSETDSYEAFF.

The rearrangement uses TRBV7-9 and TRBJ2-7, with 10 bases lining up with TRBD1. The V and J ends lost 5 bases and 3 bases, in that order; junction bases with no gene match: 7. CDR1 is SEHNR and CDR2 is FQNEAQ in the germline V gene (reference sequence). This CDR3 is built from 15 residues. The DNA for the CDR3 is TGTGCCAGCAGCCGCACTGGACAGGGGGGCTACGAGCAGTACTTC. This sequence encodes CASSRTGQGGYEQYF.

The chain joins TRBV7-9 to TRBJ2-7; 12 positions match TRBD2. V trimming: 5 bases; J trimming: 4 bases; junction bases outside the gene matches: 6. The germline CDR1 and CDR2 sequences are SEHNR and FQNEAQ (reference sequence). The CDR3 is 15 amino acids. CDR3 bases: TGTGCCAGCAGCGCCCCGACTAGCGGGAGATACGAGCAGTACTTC. It yields the protein CASSAPTSGRYEQYF.